The sequence of this T cell receptor beta chain was determined in a study of control samples from healthy donors and cancer patients. Libraries were prepared by immunoSEQ multiplex PCR; TCRdb keeps only in-frame clonotypes and omits some of them. The sample yields about 110,000 clones, 83% seen once. The sample was blood. The TCR was taken from a woman aged 50 to 60 in good health.

CDR3 region: CASSPSPDTQYF. The CDR3 region has the DNA TGTGCCAGCTCACCCTCCCCCGATACGCAGTATTTT. J is TRBJ2-3 and V is TRBV18; D is unclear. The germline CDR1 and CDR2 sequences are KGHSH and LQKENI. Deletions cut 3 bases from V and 6 bases from J, with 7 bases between. This CDR3 region has 12 residues.